Shown below are 22 T cell receptor beta chains from a single sample sequenced in a study of OX40 agonist ivuxolimab in advanced cancers. The method was immunoSEQ multiplex PCR; TCRdb's version includes in-frame clones alone and lacks a portion of them. The table includes tens of thousands of clones, more than 75% detected once. The sequenced sample was CD4+ or CD8+ T cells sorted from blood, obtained in a trial of the OX40 agonist ivuxolimab. The receptors derive from an adult with an advanced solid tumor such as melanoma, head and neck, liver or kidney cancer.

Notes on this clone: This specimen includes other DNA sequences encoding the same CDR3. The chain recombines TRBV2 with TRBJ1-1; D is unresolved. V was shortened by 7 bases and J by 2 bases, with 8 bases between the two germline ends. CDR1 is SNHLY, CDR2 FYNNEI, per germline. CDR3 length: 12 residues. The CDR3 coding sequence is TGTGCCAGCAATACGGACAACACTGAAGCTTTCTTT. Translating it yields CASNTDNTEAFF.

Points on this clone: One end of the junction is discordant with germline, which a read error may explain. The chain recombines TRBV7-2 with TRBJ2-7; D is unclear. CDR3 size: 13 residues. Per the germline V gene, CDR1 is SGHTA and CDR2 is FQGNSA. This CDR3 is CASSPLDKRRISF. CDR3 in DNA: TGTGCCAGCAGCCCCTTGGATAAACGTCGGATATCCTTC. The whole variable domain, filled in from reference TRBV7-2 and TRBJ2-7, reads GAGVSQSPSNKVTEKGKDVELRCDPISGHTALYWYRQSLGQGLEFLIYFQGNSAPDKSGLPSDRFSAERTGGSVSTLTIQRTQQEDSAVYLCASSPLDKRRISFGPGTRLTVT.

This clone showed up just once. The chain couples TRBV7-2 to TRBJ1-2; TRBD1 agrees at 7 bases. The length of the CDR3 is 15 residues. V shed 1 base and J 4 bases; nucleotides not matched to a gene: 6. Germline values: CDR1 SGHTA, CDR2 FQGNSA. Here the CDR3 DNA reads TGTGCCAGCAGCTTAGTACAGGGGTGGGCCTATGGCTACACCTTC. It specifies CASSLVQGWAYGYTF.

DNA of the CDR3: TGTGCCAGCAGCCCCTCTTTGAGCACTGAAGCTTTCTTT. Translating it yields CASSPSLSTEAFF. The chain combines TRBV11-2 with TRBJ1-1, with D unclear. V shed 5 bases and J shed 4 bases, with 11 bases lying between them. Germline CDR1 is SGHAT and CDR2 is FQNNGV. The CDR3 spans 13 residues.

This rearrangement joins TRBV2 to TRBJ1-1, with TRBD1 matching 9 bases. Germline CDR1 and CDR2: SNHLY and FYNNEI. There are 14 residues in the CDR3. V shed 4 bases and J 5 bases; nucleotides not matched to a gene: 5. Here the CDR3 DNA reads TGTGCCAGCAGTGTGAGGACAGGGGAGACTGAAGCTTTCTTT. This translates into CASSVRTGETEAFF.

This clone appeared once. The V call is TRBV12-5, the J call TRBJ2-3; the D is unclear. The germline gives CDR1 LGHNT, CDR2 FRNRAP. Trimming cost V 2 bases and J 6 bases, with 12 bases left between them. The CDR3 contains 14 residues. CDR3 nucleotide sequence: TGTGCTAGTGGTTTGCTACACCTCACGGATACGCAGTATTTT. Its protein product is CASGLLHLTDTQYF.

The chain carries TRBV19 and TRBJ2-7, with 11 bases that match TRBD2. The CDR3 has 15 amino acids. CDR1 and CDR2 (germline): LNHDA, SQIVND (reference sequence). Unmatched junction bases numbered 10, after V lost 7 bases and J lost 5 bases. CDR3 nucleotide sequence: TGTGCCAGTATGGTAGCGGGGGGGCCCAGCAACGAGCAGTACTTC. As protein: CASMVAGGPSNEQYF. The variable domain in full, completed from reference TRBV19 and TRBJ2-7, reads DGGITQSPKYLFRKEGQNVTLSCEQNLNHDAMYWYRQDPGQGLRLIYYSQIVNDFQKGDIAEGYSVSREKKESFPLTVTSAQKNPTAFYLCASMVAGGPSNEQYFGPGTRLTVT.

This clone has a handful of counts. The chain employs TRBV27 and TRBJ2-5; 10 bases are shared with TRBD2. V lost 0 bases and J lost 5; bases outside the gene matches: 6. The CDR3 sequence is 16 residues long. Germline CDR1 is MNHEY and CDR2 is SMNVEV (reference sequence). CDR3 bases: TGTGCCAGCAGTTTATCTCCAGCGGGGGGGGGTGAGACCCAGTACTTC. As protein: CASSLSPAGGGETQYF.

The chain uses TRBV4-3 and TRBJ2-3, with 10 nucleotides matching TRBD1. The germline V gene encodes CDR1 LGHNA and CDR2 YSLEER. The CDR3 extends over 17 amino acids. V was pared by 1 base and J by 4 bases, with 8 bases of the junction left unmatched. In nucleotides, the CDR3 is TGCGCCAGCAGCCAAGCCCTGGGGGGACAGGGGCCAGATACGCAGTATTTT. It is translated as CASSQALGGQGPDTQYF.

The genes are TRBV7-6 and TRBJ2-5, with 9 positions matching TRBD2. The V gene's germline CDR1 is SGHVS and CDR2 FNYEAQ. This CDR3 is 13 amino acids long. The V and J ends lost 7 bases and 5 bases, in that order; junction bases with no gene match: 5. The CDR3 here is CASIAAGGETQYF. For the CDR3, the DNA is TGTGCCAGCATCGCCGCGGGGGGGGAGACCCAGTACTTC.

This chain connects TRBV7-8 to TRBJ2-2; D unclear. The CDR3 extends over 15 amino acids. Per the germline V gene, CDR1 is SGHVS and CDR2 is FQNEAQ. V shed 5 bases and J shed 4 bases, with 14 bases lying between them. The CDR3 loop reads CASSGAGPGTGELFF. CDR3 nucleotides: TGTGCCAGCAGCGGCGCCGGGCCGGGCACCGGGGAGCTGTTTTTT.

The rearrangement links TRBV5-1 to TRBJ1-1; D perhaps matches TRBD1 (5 bases). CDR3 length equals 14 residues. The germline gives CDR1 SGHRS, CDR2 YFSETQ. V shed 1 base and J shed 4 bases, with 11 bases lying between them. The CDR3 DNA is TGCGCCAGCAGCTTGATGGGGGATAGCACTGAAGCTTTCTTT. Amino acid sequence: CASSLMGDSTEAFF.

This rearrangement joins TRBV5-1 to TRBJ2-3, with 8 bases that match TRBD2. This CDR3 has 14 residues. Germline lookup yields CDR1 SGHRS and CDR2 YFSETQ. V gave up 4 bases and J gave up 1 base; unmatched junction bases: 2. The CDR3 loop is CASSRAGGTDTQYF. For the CDR3, the DNA is TGCGCCAGCAGCCGAGCGGGGGGCACAGATACGCAGTATTTT. Filled out from reference TRBV5-1 and TRBJ2-3, the complete variable domain reads KAGVTQTPRYLIKTRGQQVTLSCSPISGHRSVSWYQQTPGQGLQFLFEYFSETQRNKGNFPGRFSGRQFSNSRSEMNVSTLELGDSALYLCASSRAGGTDTQYFGPGTRLTVL.

The rearrangement joins TRBV7-2 to TRBJ2-1; 8 bases match TRBD1. Trimming at V came to 5 bases and at J to 6 bases, leaving 6 bases not matched to a gene. CDR1 is SGHTA and CDR2 is FQGNSA in the germline V gene. The CDR3 has 14 amino acids. CDR3 bases: TGTGCCAGCAGCATCGACAGGGGTGCCAATGAGCAGTTCTTC. Its translation is CASSIDRGANEQFF.

This clone was counted only a few times. The chain carries TRBV18 and TRBJ1-2; 7 bases map to TRBD1. CDR1 and CDR2 from the germline V gene are KGHSH and LQKENI. The CDR3 runs 15 residues. V lost 4 bases to trimming and J lost 7 bases; unmatched junction nucleotides: 12. This CDR3 reads CASSRFNTGDGGYTF. Written as DNA, the CDR3 is TGTGCCAGCTCACGGTTTAATACAGGGGACGGTGGCTACACCTTC.

The J gene is TRBJ1-2, the V gene TRBV7-2; no firm D call. The V and J ends lost 0 bases and 2 bases respectively, with 13 bases between them. Germline CDR1 reads SGHTA; CDR2 reads FQGNSA. The CDR3 is 16 amino acids. The DNA of the CDR3 is TGTGCCAGCAGCTTAGCTAGCGGGAGGACCAACTATGGCTACACCTTC. This codes for CASSLASGRTNYGYTF.

This clone was recorded a few times. The rearrangement links TRBV5-1 to TRBJ1-1; D ambiguous. There are 14 residues in the CDR3. Trimming removed 0 bases from V and 5 bases from J, with 11 bases in between. CDR1 is SGHRS and CDR2 is YFSETQ in the germline V gene. The CDR3 DNA reads as TGCGCCAGCAGCTTGGTGCCGGGTGGGACTGAAGCTTTCTTT. Protein product: CASSLVPGGTEAFF.

The chain carries TRBV5-1 and TRBJ1-1, with unresolved D. CDR3 length: 13 residues. Trimming left V 4 bases short and J 1 base short, with 8 bases between. Germline V gene data show CDR1 as SGHRS and CDR2 as YFSETQ. For the CDR3, the DNA is TGCGCCAGCAGCCCGGGTGGGAACACTGAAGCTTTCTTT. Its protein product is CASSPGGNTEAFF.

The chain carries TRBV25-1 and TRBJ1-2; D is perhaps TRBD1 (6 bases). Germline loops: CDR1 MGHDK, CDR2 SYGVNS. V lost 7 bases to trimming and J lost 3 bases, with 9 bases between them. This CDR3 is 12 amino acids long. The CDR3 bases are TGTGCCAGCAAGGGGGGGGACTATGGCTACACCTTC. Translation: CASKGGDYGYTF.

This clone was observed a handful of times. The V call is TRBV19, the J call TRBJ1-2; D uncertain. Looked up from germline, CDR1 is LNHDA and CDR2 is SQIVND (reference sequence). The CDR3 covers 11 residues. V was cut by 6 bases and J by 7 bases, with 9 bases left in between. The CDR3 DNA reads TGTGCCAGTAGCGAGCGGCTTGGCTACACCTTC. Encoded protein: CASSERLGYTF.

The gene calls are TRBV9 and TRBJ1-2, with TRBD1 as a possible D gene (6 bases). Germline CDR1 SGDLS, CDR2 YYNGEE. This CDR3 contains 16 residues. Trimming shortened V by 4 bases and J by 4 bases, and 20 bases separated the two germline ends. CDR3 nucleotide sequence: TGTGCCAGCAGCCCCCTAGGCCCCCGACAGGTCTATGGCTACACCTTC. Protein product: CASSPLGPRQVYGYTF.

This sequence joins TRBV19 and TRBJ2-7, with 10 positions matching TRBD1. The germline gives CDR1 LNHDA, CDR2 SQIVND (reference sequence). V lost 5 bases to trimming and J lost 5 bases; unmatched junction nucleotides: 9. The CDR3 runs 15 residues. The CDR3 nucleotides are TGTGCCAGTAGTTCCGGGACAGGGGTCATCCACGAGCAGTACTTC. Its translation is CASSSGTGVIHEQYF. The variable domain in full, completed from reference TRBV19 and TRBJ2-7, reads DGGITQSPKYLFRKEGQNVTLSCEQNLNHDAMYWYRQDPGQGLRLIYYSQIVNDFQKGDIAEGYSVSREKKESFPLTVTSAQKNPTAFYLCASSSGTGVIHEQYFGPGTRLTVT.